This T cell receptor (beta chain) was found in a study of TIL therapy for anti-PD-1-resistant metastatic lung cancer (dated by TCRdb to about 2021). In terms of the full investigation: Tumors were collected before any PD-1/PD-L1 blockade, after which patients were given nivolumab, and patients who progressed were given lymphodepletion, an infusion of expanded TIL and IL-2. Among the enrolled patients, the median age was approximately 56 years (range roughly 35-80), and the median tumor PD-L1 proportion score was around 5.6%. Most of the cohort had lung adenocarcinoma, including a handful of EGFR-mutant tumors and two ALK-rearranged tumors, and half of the patients were either current or former smokers. Across the cohort, whole-exome sequencing showed a median non-synonymous tumor mutation burden of approximately 1.5 mutations per megabase. T cell receptor beta sequencing of tumor and peripheral blood served to follow clonotypes across the tumor, the expanded TIL product, and serial blood samples.

Taken from cysteine to phenylalanine, the CDR3 has 16 residues. Only the CDR3 region is kept as DNA, spanning 48 bases read in frame from base 1. Relative to germline, V is missing 6 bases and J is missing 0 bases, with 9 bases of the junction outside any gene match. In the germline V gene, CDR1 corresponds to KGHSH and CDR2 to LQKENI. Interpreted using the paper, the time point label stands for: pre-treatment sample, taken before nivolumab and TIL therapy. Adults with stage 4 NSCLC were enrolled from October 2017 to early 2020 in a dual-center phase I trial. Samples came from a single-arm, open-label phase I trial of tumor-infiltrating lymphocyte therapy with nivolumab in advanced non-small cell lung cancer. Blood mononuclear cells were isolated from EDTA tubes by Ficoll gradient and were snap-frozen as pellets, and DNA was extracted with a Qiagen mini-prep kit. A note on this clone: Its antigen has not been determined. The input lacks base qualities; no much larger clone sits a single base away.

TCR beta CDR3 regions were amplified from genomic DNA with the immunoSEQ v3 hsTCRB kit using bias-controlled multiplex PCR. TCR libraries were sequenced on an Illumina NextSeq 500 to 2 million to 2.5 million read pairs for survey level or about 4.5-6.5 million for deep level. The source study handled its data this way. V, D and J genes were assigned, non-productive sequences were removed, and clonality was reported by immunoSEQ Analyzer software. Repertoires were compared using productive Simpson clonality and Morisita overlap index of productive TRB rearrangements between infused TIL and blood. The absolute count of a clonotype in blood was estimated by multiplying the lymphocyte count by the CD3+ fraction and by the productive frequency of the clone. TCRdb took over this immuneACCESS table, retaining in-frame rearrangements with V and J assigned. Such tables are incomplete; in checked studies, under half of the missing clones stem from an unresolved V gene, and the remainder is unexplained. V and J calls plus clone size are reproduced from that table; the DNA served to infer D and trimming. The sample table records more than 45,000 clones; less than 85% of these occur just once. The ten largest clones take up around 1.9% of the sample.

The paper's findings and limits, for the study overall: Infused TIL clonotypes partially replaced the baseline peripheral repertoire then decayed over months, with no apparent association between persistence and response. The study protocol defined all tumor marker inferences as exploratory. Generalizability was limited because the cohort was highly selected, with more treatment-naive, never-smoker and oncogene-addicted patients included than is typical.

The sequencing here drew on blood, taken at baseline. This TCR was sampled from a person aged 25 to 80 with non-small cell lung cancer. The rearranged chain carries TRBV18 and TRBJ2-3, with 7 bases aligning to TRBD2. CDR3 region: CASSPTSASSTDTQYF. The nucleotide sequence reads TGTGCCAGCTCGCCCACTAGCGCTTCTAGCACAGATACGCAGTATTTT.